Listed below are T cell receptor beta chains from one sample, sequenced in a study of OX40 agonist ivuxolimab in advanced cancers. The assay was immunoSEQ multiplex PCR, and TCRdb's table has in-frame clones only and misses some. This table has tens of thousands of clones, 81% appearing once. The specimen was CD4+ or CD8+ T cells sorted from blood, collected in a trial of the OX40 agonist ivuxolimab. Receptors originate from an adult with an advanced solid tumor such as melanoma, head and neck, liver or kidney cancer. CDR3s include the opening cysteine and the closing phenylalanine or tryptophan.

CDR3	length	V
CASGLNPQGGYNEQFF	16	TRBV12-5
CASSFEGYTGELFF	14	TRBV7-9
CASSLWRGAYEQYF	14	TRBV27
CASNPRQGSIYEQYF	15	TRBV6-1
CASSLGQGANYGYTF	15	TRBV4-1
CASSLLVGKGVSYGYTF	17	TRBV7-9
CASSLPSGYEQYF	13	TRBV5-1
CASSVAGEAETQYF	14	TRBV19
CASSEEASGGASEQYF	16	TRBV6-1
CASRRTGFYEKLFF	14	TRBV6-1
CASSLEGQTYEQYF	14	TRBV5-1
CASSQVWSPIGELFF	15	TRBV4-1
CASTDRQLNTEAFF	14	TRBV2
CASIPLAGATDTQYF	15	TRBV2
CASSQDNRGYYGYTF	15	TRBV4-1
CASSSGVRHPRDEQYF	16	TRBV7-2
CASSKHGGPSESSF	14	TRBV13
CASSLRTVNSPLHF	14	TRBV4-2
CAWASGRSYEQYF	13	TRBV30
CASSHTSYQETQYF	14	TRBV27
CASSKKRPPGQGTYEQYF	18	TRBV21-1
CASSSLTPTSGAKDTQYF	18	TRBV5-1
CASSPMGLGWGPPYEQYF	18	TRBV5-1
CASSPVGELNTEAFF	15	TRBV5-6